This TCR beta chain was observed in a study of blood T cell repertoires in COVID-19. Study-wide background: Samples came from the United States, Italy and Spain, spanning acute and convalescent COVID-19. PBMCs, B-cell-depleted T cells, or T cells were the source of the cDNA or gDNA that made up the material.

Original processing notes: Reference gene primer amplification in the assay estimated nucleated cell counts. This table comes from immunoSEQ multiplex PCR, and its TCRdb copy is limited to in-frame clones, with some not included. Clone size and V and J calls were adopted from that table, with D and trimming inferred from the DNA. The sample yields 300,000 to 400,000 clones, approximately 87% seen once. The germline V gene has CDR1 SEHNR and CDR2 FQNEAQ (reference sequence). The CDR3 is 15 amino acids. The ends were cut back, 2 bases at V and 7 bases at J, with 15 bases in the middle. The sample consisted of peripheral blood. The clonotype comes from a woman between 45 and 60 years old with COVID-19, enrolled during active disease. V and J are TRBV7-9 and TRBJ2-1, with a weak D call TRBD2 (6 bases). The CDR3: CASSLRSGEGNEQFF. CDR3 nucleotides: TGTGCCAGCAGCTTACGATCGGGAGAAGGGAATGAGCAGTTCTTC.